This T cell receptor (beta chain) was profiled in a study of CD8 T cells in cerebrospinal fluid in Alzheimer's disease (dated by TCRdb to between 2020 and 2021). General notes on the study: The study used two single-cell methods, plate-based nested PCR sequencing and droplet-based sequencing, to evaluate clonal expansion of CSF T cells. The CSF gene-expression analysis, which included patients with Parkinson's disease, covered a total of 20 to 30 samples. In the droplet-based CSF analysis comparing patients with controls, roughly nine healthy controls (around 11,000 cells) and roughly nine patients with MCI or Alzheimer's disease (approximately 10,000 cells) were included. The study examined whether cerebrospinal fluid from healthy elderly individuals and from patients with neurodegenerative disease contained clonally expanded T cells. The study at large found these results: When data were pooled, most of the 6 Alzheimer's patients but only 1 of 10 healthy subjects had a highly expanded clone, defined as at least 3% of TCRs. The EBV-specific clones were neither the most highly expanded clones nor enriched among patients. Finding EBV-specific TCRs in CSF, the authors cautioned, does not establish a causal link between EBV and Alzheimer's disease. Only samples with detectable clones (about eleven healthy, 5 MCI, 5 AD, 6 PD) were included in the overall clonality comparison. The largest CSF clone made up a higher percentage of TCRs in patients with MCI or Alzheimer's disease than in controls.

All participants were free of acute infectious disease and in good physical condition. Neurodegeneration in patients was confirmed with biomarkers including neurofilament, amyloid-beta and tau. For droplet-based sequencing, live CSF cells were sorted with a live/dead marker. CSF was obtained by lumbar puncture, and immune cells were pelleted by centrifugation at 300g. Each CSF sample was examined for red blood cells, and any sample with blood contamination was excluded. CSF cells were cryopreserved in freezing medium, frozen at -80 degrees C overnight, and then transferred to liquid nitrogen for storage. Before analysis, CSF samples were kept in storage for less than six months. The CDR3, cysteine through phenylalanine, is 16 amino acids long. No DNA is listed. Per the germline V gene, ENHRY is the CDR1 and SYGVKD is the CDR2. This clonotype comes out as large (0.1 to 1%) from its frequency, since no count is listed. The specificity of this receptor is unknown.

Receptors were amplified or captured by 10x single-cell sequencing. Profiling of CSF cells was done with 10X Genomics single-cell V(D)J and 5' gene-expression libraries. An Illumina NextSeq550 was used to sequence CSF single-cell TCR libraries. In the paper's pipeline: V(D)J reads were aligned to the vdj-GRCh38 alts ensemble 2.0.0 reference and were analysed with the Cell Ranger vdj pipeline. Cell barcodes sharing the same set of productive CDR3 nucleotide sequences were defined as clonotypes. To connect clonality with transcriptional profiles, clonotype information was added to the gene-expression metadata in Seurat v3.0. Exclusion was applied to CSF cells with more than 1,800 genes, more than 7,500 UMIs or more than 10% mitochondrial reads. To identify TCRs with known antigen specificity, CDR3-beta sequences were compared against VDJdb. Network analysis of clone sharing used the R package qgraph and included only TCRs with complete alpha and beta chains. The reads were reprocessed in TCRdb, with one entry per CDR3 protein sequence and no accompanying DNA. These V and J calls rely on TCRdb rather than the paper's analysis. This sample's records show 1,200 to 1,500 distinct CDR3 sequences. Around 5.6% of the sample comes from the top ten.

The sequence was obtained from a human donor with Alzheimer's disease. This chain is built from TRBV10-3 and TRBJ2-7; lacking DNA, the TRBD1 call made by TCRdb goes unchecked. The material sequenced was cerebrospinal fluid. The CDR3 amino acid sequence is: CAISEQPPGRAYEQYF.